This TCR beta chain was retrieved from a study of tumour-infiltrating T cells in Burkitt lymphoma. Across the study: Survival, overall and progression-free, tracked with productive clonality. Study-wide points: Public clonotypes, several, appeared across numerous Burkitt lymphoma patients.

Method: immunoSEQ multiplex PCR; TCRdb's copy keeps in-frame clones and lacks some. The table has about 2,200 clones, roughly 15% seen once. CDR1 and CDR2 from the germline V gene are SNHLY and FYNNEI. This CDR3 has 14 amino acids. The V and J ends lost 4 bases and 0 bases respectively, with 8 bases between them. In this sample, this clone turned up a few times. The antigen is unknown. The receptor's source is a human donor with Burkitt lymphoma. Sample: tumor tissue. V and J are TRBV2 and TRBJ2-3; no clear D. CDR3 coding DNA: TGTGCCAGCAGTGTTGCTGCTAGCACAGATACGCAGTATTTT. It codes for CASSVAASTDTQYF.